Below, 29 T cell receptor beta chains from the same sample are listed, as sequenced in a study of OX40 agonist ivuxolimab in advanced cancers. Receptors were amplified or captured by the immunoSEQ multiplex PCR assay. TCRdb took over this immuneACCESS table, retaining in-frame rearrangements with V and J assigned. Such tables are incomplete; in checked studies, under half of the missing clones stem from an unresolved V gene, and the remainder is unexplained. Counted in this sample were roughly 50,000 clones; about 89% of them appeared once. The ten largest make up roughly 0.34% of the sample. The sequencing here drew on CD4+ or CD8+ T cells sorted from blood, taken in a trial of the OX40 agonist ivuxolimab. The receptor source for this set is an adult with an advanced solid tumor such as melanoma, head and neck, liver or kidney cancer.

V is TRBV5-1 and J is TRBJ2-7; a weak D match, TRBD1 (6 bases). V was clipped by 2 bases and J by 4 bases, with 16 bases between them. This CDR3 spans 15 amino acids. Germline CDR1 reads SGHRS; CDR2 reads YFSETQ. CDR3 region: CASSLGVGAQYEQYF. The CDR3, as DNA: TGCGCCAGCAGCTTAGGGGTGGGGGCGCAGTACGAGCAGTACTTC.

This clone was seen a single time. The rearrangement links TRBV2 to TRBJ1-2; 9 bases are shared with TRBD1. Trimming at V came to 5 bases and at J to 6 bases, leaving 13 bases not matched to a gene. The CDR3 length is 16 residues. Germline V CDR1 and CDR2: SNHLY, FYNNEI. The CDR3 bases are TGTGCCAGCAGTAAAGTAGGACAGGGGCGGGGGAATGGCTACACCTTC. Translated: CASSKVGQGRGNGYTF.

V gene TRBV28 combines with J gene TRBJ1-2; 7 bases line up with TRBD1. The V gene end was trimmed by 4 bases and the J gene end by 8 bases; junction bases not matched to a gene: 10. This CDR3 has 14 amino acids. Germline V lookup: CDR1 MDHEN, CDR2 SYDVKM. The CDR3 sequence: CASSSDRDSIGYTF. The CDR3 coding sequence is TGTGCCAGCAGTTCGGACCGGGACAGCATCGGCTACACCTTC.

The chain has TRBV5-1 and TRBJ1-1; TRBD1 is a possible D gene (5 bases). CDR3 length: 15 residues. The germline V and J ends were trimmed by 2 bases and 2 bases, with 13 bases remaining between them. Per the germline V gene, CDR1 is SGHRS and CDR2 is YFSETQ. In DNA, the CDR3 is TGCGCCAGCAGCTTAGGTGGGACGAAAAACACTGAAGCTTTCTTT. Encoded protein: CASSLGGTKNTEAFF.

The chain couples TRBV28 to TRBJ2-1; a possible D gene is TRBD2 (5 bases). Germline V gene data show CDR1 as MDHEN and CDR2 as SYDVKM. This CDR3 region has 17 residues. V lost 1 base and J lost 1, with 14 bases in between. Here the CDR3 DNA reads TGTGCCAGCAGTTTATCCCCGATAGGGAGATCCTACAATGAGCAGTTCTTC. Translated, it gives CASSLSPIGRSYNEQFF.

The rearrangement links TRBV30 to TRBJ1-1; TRBD1 matches 12 bases. Per the germline V gene, CDR1 is GTSNPN and CDR2 is SVGIG (reference sequence). The V segment lost 5 bases and the J segment 14 bases; nucleotides outside the gene matches: 21. The CDR3 length is 16 residues. CDR3 DNA: TGTGCCTGGTCGGGGGGGACAGGGGGCCCTCGGGATCCTCACTTCTTT. It yields the protein CAWSGGTGGPRDPHFF.

This chain's CDR3 is CAWSVGLEETQYF. DNA for the CDR3: TGTGCCTGGAGTGTAGGGCTAGAAGAGACCCAGTACTTC. The V and J genes are TRBV30 and TRBJ2-5, with unresolved D. Trimming removed 0 bases at V and 3 bases at J, with 8 bases between. Germline assignment: CDR1 GTSNPN and CDR2 SVGIG (reference sequence). This CDR3 region has 13 residues.

Here the CDR3 reads CASSLEQGAEAFF. CDR3 DNA sequence: TGCGCCAGCAGCTTGGAGCAGGGGGCTGAAGCTTTCTTT. V is TRBV5-1 and J is TRBJ1-1; 7 positions match TRBD1. Germline CDR1 and CDR2: SGHRS and YFSETQ. Losses at the gene ends were 0 bases for V and 6 bases for J; bases not matched to a gene: 2. The CDR3 length is 13 residues.

The chain couples TRBV5-1 to TRBJ2-3, with 9 positions matching TRBD2. This CDR3 comprises 18 residues. The trim removed 2 bases at V and 4 bases at J, leaving 14 bases unmatched. Germline V lookup: CDR1 SGHRS, CDR2 YFSETQ. DNA of the CDR3: TGCGCCAGCAGCTTTGTGGGAGGCGCGGGACTAGCTTCAGATACGCAGTATTTT. It specifies CASSFVGGAGLASDTQYF.

This clone was observed once. V usage is TRBV15 and J usage is TRBJ2-1; 9 nucleotides agree with TRBD2. V shed 0 bases and J 5 bases; nucleotides not matched to a gene: 2. The CDR3 sequence is 15 residues long. Germline CDR1 is LNHNV and CDR2 is YYDKDF (reference sequence). Written as DNA, the CDR3 is TGTGCCACCAGCAGAGAACTAGCGGGTCACAATGAGCAGTTCTTC. The encoded protein is CATSRELAGHNEQFF.

This clone was counted a few times. The rearrangement joins TRBV7-2 to TRBJ2-1; 11 positions match TRBD2. The V and J ends lost 5 bases and 0 bases, in that order; junction bases with no gene match: 12. Germline V gene sequence: CDR1 SGHTA, CDR2 FQGNSA. The CDR3 loop spans 19 amino acids. CDR3 region: CASSRPGLAALSSYNEQFF. The CDR3 nucleotides are TGTGCCAGCAGCCGACCGGGACTAGCGGCTCTTAGCTCCTACAATGAGCAGTTCTTC.

This clone was recorded once. The V gene is TRBV29-1, the J gene TRBJ2-1; 10 nucleotides align to TRBD1. V was pared by 4 bases and J by 7 bases, with 4 bases of the junction left unmatched. The CDR3 totals 13 residues. Germline V gene sequence: CDR1 SQVTM, CDR2 ANQGSEA. The CDR3 sequence: CSVVRTGGNEQFF. The CDR3 region has the DNA TGCAGCGTTGTAAGGACAGGGGGGAATGAGCAGTTCTTC.

The rearrangement joins TRBV5-1 to TRBJ2-5; 11 nucleotides agree with TRBD2. Germline CDR1 SGHRS, CDR2 YFSETQ. Trimming took 4 bases from V and 5 from J; bases not matched to a gene: 10. This CDR3 comprises 16 residues. CDR3 DNA: TGCGCCAGCAGCGCCGGCCGACTAGCGGGGACGGAGACCCAGTACTTC. It specifies CASSAGRLAGTETQYF.

The chain uses TRBV2 and TRBJ1-1; D not resolved. The CDR3 totals 12 residues. V was shortened by 4 bases and J by 0 bases, with 3 bases between the two germline ends. The germline V gene has CDR1 SNHLY and CDR2 FYNNEI. Here the CDR3 reads CASSVLNTEAFF. DNA for the CDR3: TGTGCCAGCAGTGTTTTGAACACTGAAGCTTTCTTT.

The gene calls are TRBV4-1 and TRBJ2-1; tentatively, D is TRBD2 (6 bases). V gave up 2 bases and J gave up 8 bases, with 16 bases separating them. The CDR3 has 15 residues. Germline V gene sequence: CDR1 MGHRA, CDR2 YSYEKL. CDR3 in DNA: TGCGCCAGCAGCCAATCATTTCGGGAGAAGGATGAGCAGTTCTTC. Translation gives CASSQSFREKDEQFF.

The V call is TRBV27, the J call TRBJ1-4; maybe TRBD1 (5 bases). V lost 4 bases and J lost 4, with 16 bases in between. CDR1 MNHEY and CDR2 SMNVEV come from the germline V gene (reference sequence). The CDR3 loop spans 16 amino acids. CDR3 region: CASSSPGGGDNEKLFF. In nucleotides, the CDR3 is TGTGCCAGCAGTTCCCCGGGGGGAGGGGATAATGAAAAACTGTTTTTT. Using reference TRBV27 and TRBJ1-4 for the parts outside the CDR3, the full variable domain is EAQVTQNPRYLITVTGKKLTVTCSQNMNHEYMSWYRQDPGLGLRQIYYSMNVEVTDKGDVPEGYKVSRKEKRNFPLILESPSPNQTSLYFCASSSPGGGDNEKLFFGSGTQLSVL.

The chain uses TRBV6-5 and TRBJ2-3; D gene uncertain. The length of the CDR3 is 15 residues. The V end lost 1 base, the J end lost 0 bases, and 8 bases lay between the germline ends. Germline CDR1 reads MNHEY; CDR2 reads SVGAGI. CDR3 protein: CASSYFTASTDTQYF. DNA of the CDR3: TGTGCCAGCAGTTACTTTACGGCTAGCACAGATACGCAGTATTTT.

The rearrangement links TRBV6-5 to TRBJ1-1; a possible D gene is TRBD1 (5 bases). Trimming took 4 bases from V and 0 from J, leaving 12 bases between them. Germline-derived CDR1 and CDR2 are MNHEY and SVGAGI. CDR3 length: 15 amino acids. The CDR3 DNA sequence: TGTGCCAGCAGTTTAGGCCCAGGGATGAACACTGAAGCTTTCTTT. Residues: CASSLGPGMNTEAFF.

The chain joins TRBV5-5 to TRBJ2-7; D gene unclear. The CDR3 is made up of 11 amino acids. The V gene lost 4 bases and the J gene lost 3 bases, with 5 bases spanning the gap. The germline gives CDR1 SGHKS, CDR2 YYEKEE (reference sequence). The DNA of the CDR3 is TGTGCCAGCAGCGCCGACTACGAGCAGTACTTC. Residues: CASSADYEQYF.

The genes are TRBV2 and TRBJ2-1; D is unclear. Looked up from germline, CDR1 is SNHLY and CDR2 is FYNNEI. The CDR3 consists of 14 residues. Trimming took off 3 bases at V and 4 bases at J, with 10 bases between the two ends. CDR3: CASSDSPEYNEQFF. In nucleotides, the CDR3 is TGTGCCAGCAGTGATAGTCCAGAATACAATGAGCAGTTCTTC.

In its sample, this clone was seen once. The rearrangement links TRBV20-1 to TRBJ2-7, with unresolved D. The germline V gene encodes CDR1 DFQATT and CDR2 SNEGSKA (reference sequence). The CDR3 is 11 amino acids. V lost 6 bases and J lost 1, with 7 bases in between. CDR3 loop: CSAQRSYEQYF. In DNA form, the CDR3 reads TGCAGTGCCCAGAGATCCTACGAGCAGTACTTC.

The chain joins TRBV9 to TRBJ2-7; TRBD1 agrees at 9 bases. The trim removed 2 bases at V and 7 bases at J, leaving 7 bases unmatched. Germline V lookup: CDR1 SGDLS, CDR2 YYNGEE. CDR3 length: 14 amino acids. The CDR3 protein is CASSVSGQGREQYF. CDR3 DNA: TGTGCCAGCAGCGTCTCGGGACAGGGACGGGAGCAGTACTTC.

This clone has only one observation. The CDR3: CASSTPGAGSGANVLTF. CDR3 DNA: TGTGCCAGTAGTACTCCGGGGGCCGGATCTGGGGCCAACGTCCTGACTTTC. This chain connects TRBV19 to TRBJ2-6; D assignment may be TRBD1 or TRBD2 (6 bases each). This CDR3 is built from 17 residues. CDR1 is LNHDA and CDR2 is SQIVND in the germline V gene (reference sequence). Trimming took off 4 bases at V and 1 base at J, with 14 bases between the two ends.

The genes are TRBV29-1 and TRBJ1-4; D might be TRBD1 (6 bases). The CDR3 runs to 14 residues. Deletions cut 4 bases from V and 3 bases from J, with 12 bases between. CDR1 is SQVTM, CDR2 ANQGSEA, per germline. CDR3 loop: CSVGAGAANEKLFF. The CDR3 bases are TGCAGCGTTGGTGCAGGGGCGGCTAATGAAAAACTGTTTTTT.

This chain links TRBV10-3 with TRBJ2-7; D is ambiguous. CDR1 is ENHRY, CDR2 SYGVKD, per germline. Deletions cut 6 bases from V and 1 base from J, with 16 bases between. The CDR3 covers 15 residues. Written as DNA, the CDR3 is TGTGCCATCAGAGAAACCGGGCCCGGGTCCTACGAGCAGTACTTC. Translating it yields CAIRETGPGSYEQYF.

V usage is TRBV27 and J usage is TRBJ1-2, with a weak D call TRBD1 (5 bases). The CDR3 contains 16 residues. Trimming took 3 bases from V and 2 from J, leaving 16 bases between them. CDR1 and CDR2 (germline): MNHEY, SMNVEV (reference sequence). The CDR3 spells CASSFFDSSFNYGYTF. As DNA, the CDR3 is TGTGCCAGCAGTTTCTTCGACAGCTCCTTCAACTATGGCTACACCTTC.

The CDR3 loop reads CASSPQTGKPSYNEQFF. In nucleotides, the CDR3 is TGCGCCAGCAGCCCTCAGACAGGGAAGCCCTCTTACAATGAGCAGTTCTTC. The J gene is TRBJ2-1, the V gene TRBV5-1, with 7 bases lining up with TRBD1. Germline CDR1 is SGHRS and CDR2 is YFSETQ. CDR3 length: 17 residues. V trimming: 4 bases; J trimming: 4 bases; junction bases outside the gene matches: 14.

The rearrangement uses TRBV6-1 and TRBJ1-5; no clear D. The CDR3 loop spans 12 amino acids. Between the trimmed V and J ends, which lost 2 bases and 7 bases, there was a span of 6 bases. Germline CDR1 reads MNHNS; CDR2 reads SASEGT. The chain's CDR3 is CASSEPKQPQHF. The CDR3 nucleotides are TGTGCCAGCAGTGAACCGAAGCAGCCCCAGCATTTT.

The V and J genes are TRBV5-1 and TRBJ1-3; no clear D gene. Germline V gene lookup returns CDR1 SGHRS and CDR2 YFSETQ. Trimming left V 2 bases short and J 3 bases short, with 0 bases between. The CDR3 loop spans 11 amino acids. The CDR3, as DNA: TGCGCCAGCAGCTTTGGAAACACCATATATTTT. Its translation is CASSFGNTIYF.